The 31 T cell receptor beta chains reported below all come from one sample, sequenced in a study of T cell responses to AZD1222 COVID-19 vaccine. TCRdb keeps only in-frame clones here, not all; method: immunoSEQ multiplex PCR. This table holds roughly 100,000 clones, approximately 87% found once. Sample: peripheral blood, taken on day 0 of AZD1222 vaccination. The receptors shown here come from an adult in good health.

The rearrangement joins TRBV6-5 to TRBJ2-1; 9 bases map to TRBD1. CDR1 and CDR2 (germline): MNHEY, SVGAGI. This CDR3 spans 15 amino acids. The trim removed 1 base at V and 8 bases at J, leaving 6 bases unmatched. CDR3 loop: CASSYLGQGGDEQFF. For the CDR3, the DNA is TGTGCCAGCAGTTACTTGGGACAGGGAGGCGATGAGCAGTTCTTC.

This clone was detected once. This CDR3 reads CASSLFWTDYNSPLHF. CDR3 bases: TGTGCCAGCAGTTTATTCTGGACAGATTATAATTCACCCCTCCACTTT. The chain is built from TRBV27 and TRBJ1-6, with D perhaps TRBD1 (6 bases). Germline CDR1 reads MNHEY; CDR2 reads SMNVEV (reference sequence). There are 16 residues in the CDR3. V lost 1 base and J 4 bases, leaving 11 bases between the germline ends.

The chain carries TRBV6-4 and TRBJ2-3; no definite D call. The CDR3 is 15 amino acids. Deletions cut 0 bases from V and 3 bases from J, with 10 bases between. Germline CDR1 MRHNA, CDR2 SNTAGT. The CDR3: CASSDSIQKTDTQYF. The CDR3 DNA sequence: TGTGCCAGCAGTGACTCGATACAGAAAACAGATACGCAGTATTTT.

This clone was found a few times. The gene calls are TRBV16 and TRBJ2-2, with D hard to call. Trimming left V 0 bases short and J 6 bases short, with 5 bases between. The CDR3 extends over 13 amino acids. CDR1 is KGHSY, CDR2 FQNENV, per germline. DNA of the CDR3: TGTGCCAGCAGCCAATCGCGGCCCGGGGAGCTGTTTTTT. The encoded protein is CASSQSRPGELFF.

J is TRBJ2-3 and V is TRBV5-1, with no clear D. Germline V gives CDR1 SGHRS, CDR2 YFSETQ. The CDR3 has 13 amino acids. Trimming left V 1 base short and J 1 base short, with 4 bases between. The CDR3 DNA is TGCGCCAGCAGCTTGAGCGGCACAGATACGCAGTATTTT. Translated, it gives CASSLSGTDTQYF.

The chain combines TRBV6-8 with TRBJ1-2; 10 positions match TRBD1. CDR3 length: 15 residues. The germline gives CDR1 MNHGY, CDR2 SAAAGT. V shed 5 bases and J 7 bases; nucleotides not matched to a gene: 10. Here the CDR3 reads CASSLRQGASFGYTF. The CDR3 coding sequence is TGTGCCAGCAGTCTACGACAGGGGGCGTCCTTTGGCTACACCTTC.

The gene calls are TRBV4-1 and TRBJ2-5; TRBD1 or TRBD2 may be the D gene (6 bases each). This CDR3 has 16 residues. V shed 0 bases and J shed 7 bases, with 18 bases lying between them. Germline CDR1 MGHRA, CDR2 YSYEKL. DNA of the CDR3: TGCGCCAGCAGCCAAGATAGGGGGGCCGGAGGGGGGACCCAGTACTTC. Protein product: CASSQDRGAGGGTQYF.

V gene TRBV5-1 combines with J gene TRBJ1-6, with D possibly matching TRBD1 (6 bases). Germline CDR1 and CDR2: SGHRS and YFSETQ. The CDR3 has 14 residues. Trimming pared 0 bases from V and 7 bases from J, leaving 8 bases between. CDR3 sequence reads: CASSLEQGNSPLHF. CDR3 in DNA: TGCGCCAGCAGCTTGGAACAGGGAAATTCACCCCTCCACTTT. Full variable domain (rest looked up from reference TRBV5-1 and TRBJ1-6): KAGVTQTPRYLIKTRGQQVTLSCSPISGHRSVSWYQQTPGQGLQFLFEYFSETQRNKGNFPGRFSGRQFSNSRSEMNVSTLELGDSALYLCASSLEQGNSPLHFGNGTRLTVT.

The rearrangement uses TRBV18 and TRBJ1-1; a weak D match, TRBD1 (5 bases). This CDR3 comprises 13 residues. V was shortened by 5 bases and J by 1 base, with 8 bases between the two germline ends. Germline V gives CDR1 KGHSH, CDR2 LQKENI. This CDR3 is CASSEQANTEAFF. CDR3 in DNA: TGTGCCAGCTCAGAACAGGCGAACACTGAAGCTTTCTTT.

This sequence joins TRBV19 and TRBJ1-2; possibly TRBD1 for D (5 bases). The CDR3 contains 18 residues. V lost 4 bases and J lost 2, with 23 bases in between. Germline V CDR1 and CDR2: LNHDA, SQIVND (reference sequence). As DNA, the CDR3 is TGTGCCAGTAGTACCACCGGGGTAAGGGGCAAGGAGAACTATGGCTACACCTTC. Protein: CASSTTGVRGKENYGYTF. The entire variable domain, with the rest obtained from reference TRBV19 and TRBJ1-2, is as follows: DGGITQSPKYLFRKEGQNVTLSCEQNLNHDAMYWYRQDPGQGLRLIYYSQIVNDFQKGDIAEGYSVSREKKESFPLTVTSAQKNPTAFYLCASSTTGVRGKENYGYTFGSGTRLTVV.

The gene calls are TRBV5-1 and TRBJ1-2; 7 bases agree with TRBD1. V was pared by 4 bases and J by 9 bases, with 6 bases of the junction left unmatched. CDR1 SGHRS and CDR2 YFSETQ come from the germline V gene. This CDR3 spans 12 amino acids. In nucleotides, the CDR3 is TGCGCCAGCAGCCCGCAGGGGGAGAGCTACACCTTC. Its protein product is CASSPQGESYTF.

The chain carries TRBV27 and TRBJ1-4; possible D gene TRBD1, 6 bases. Germline lookup yields CDR1 MNHEY and CDR2 SMNVEV (reference sequence). The CDR3 runs 13 residues. Trimming shortened V by 8 bases and J by 4 bases, and 11 bases separated the two germline ends. The CDR3 nucleotides read TGTGCCAGCGGTACAGGGCTTAATGAAAAACTGTTTTTT. Protein sequence: CASGTGLNEKLFF.

CDR3 sequence (DNA): TGCGCCAGCAGCTTGTTTGGGGGCACAGATACGCAGTATTTT. Encoded protein: CASSLFGGTDTQYF. This chain links TRBV5-1 with TRBJ2-3; no firm D call. Germline CDR1 SGHRS, CDR2 YFSETQ. The CDR3 covers 14 residues. The V gene lost 1 base and the J gene lost 1 base, with 7 bases spanning the gap.

This chain connects TRBV28 to TRBJ1-2; the match to TRBD1 covers 9 bases. Per the germline V gene, CDR1 is MDHEN and CDR2 is SYDVKM. The junction had 10 bases not matched to a gene; V was cut back by 5 bases and J by 3 bases. The length of the CDR3 is 16 residues. In DNA form, the CDR3 reads TGTGCCAGCAGTACTCCGGGACAGGGTTCCTACTATGGCTACACCTTC. It is translated as CASSTPGQGSYYGYTF.

This clone appeared once. V gene TRBV28 combines with J gene TRBJ1-2; no clear D. V shed 5 bases and J shed 8 bases, with 21 bases lying between them. CDR1 is MDHEN, CDR2 SYDVKM, per germline. There are 15 residues in the CDR3. CDR3 DNA sequence: TGTGCCAGCAGTCCAACCGTGGACTTACCGGTGGGCTACACCTTC. This gives the protein CASSPTVDLPVGYTF.

The chain carries TRBV28 and TRBJ2-3, with TRBD2 matching 9 bases. This CDR3 spans 20 amino acids. The germline V gene encodes CDR1 MDHEN and CDR2 SYDVKM. V shed 5 bases, J shed 0 bases, and the junction held 18 bases outside the gene matches. The CDR3 protein is CASSLLPSGGGAASTDTQYF. The CDR3, as DNA: TGTGCCAGCAGTCTCTTGCCCTCAGGCGGGGGGGCTGCTAGCACAGATACGCAGTATTTT.

The chain employs TRBV4-3 and TRBJ2-3; D is undetermined. Trimming pared 4 bases from V and 4 bases from J, leaving 15 bases between. This CDR3 comprises 15 residues. Germline CDR1 LGHNA, CDR2 YSLEER. CDR3 amino acids: CASSPSAGHSDTQYF. CDR3 coding DNA: TGCGCCAGCAGCCCTTCCGCAGGTCATTCAGATACGCAGTATTTT.

CDR3 loop: CASREQGQEFF. The CDR3 nucleotides are TGTGCCAGCAGAGAACAGGGCCAGGAGTTCTTC. The J gene is TRBJ2-1, the V gene TRBV11-2; weak D call: TRBD1 (6 bases). V gave up 6 bases and J gave up 14 bases, with 14 bases separating them. CDR1 is SGHAT and CDR2 is FQNNGV in the germline V gene. The CDR3 contains 11 residues.

The V call is TRBV6-6, the J call TRBJ1-1; D is uncertain. V was clipped by 5 bases and J by 3 bases, with 16 bases between them. Germline V gives CDR1 MNHNY, CDR2 SVGAGI (reference sequence). The CDR3 totals 15 residues. The CDR3 sequence is CASSTRVGRYTEAFF. The CDR3 coding sequence is TGTGCCAGCAGTACGAGGGTAGGACGGTACACTGAAGCTTTCTTT.

This chain connects TRBV2 to TRBJ1-5, with D maybe TRBD1 (6 bases). This CDR3 region has 13 residues. Germline V lookup: CDR1 SNHLY, CDR2 FYNNEI. V gave up 7 bases and J gave up 7 bases, with 14 bases separating them. The CDR3 here is CASKGGPGQPQHF. The CDR3 coding sequence is TGTGCCAGCAAAGGGGGGCCGGGGCAGCCCCAGCATTTT.

The CDR3 DNA is TGTGCCACCTCTCAGGGGGCTTTTTCACCCCTCCACTTT. Encoded protein: CATSQGAFSPLHF. This chain connects TRBV24-1 to TRBJ1-6; 8 bases are shared with TRBD1. Germline CDR1 KGHDR, CDR2 SFDVKD. The CDR3 sequence is 13 residues long. Germline trimming cut 9 bases from V and 9 bases from J; bases unmatched to any gene: 6.

The chain carries TRBV12-5 and TRBJ2-2; D gene ambiguous. Germline CDR1 LGHNT, CDR2 FRNRAP. This CDR3 has 16 residues. The V end lost 0 bases, the J end lost 0 bases, and 8 bases lay between the germline ends. In DNA, the CDR3 is TGTGCTAGTGGTTTGGTACAGTCGGCGAACACCGGGGAGCTGTTTTTT. The encoded protein is CASGLVQSANTGELFF.

This chain links TRBV23-1 with TRBJ1-5, with 8 bases matching TRBD1. TRBV23-1 counts as an open reading frame of uncertain function. Trimming cost V 3 bases and J 4 bases; bases outside gene matches: 8. This CDR3 spans 16 amino acids. This chain's CDR3 is CASSQRQGLSNQPQHF. The CDR3 nucleotides read TGCGCCAGCAGTCAGAGACAGGGGCTATCAAATCAGCCCCAGCATTTT.

This chain uses TRBV19 with TRBJ2-3; D not resolved. CDR3 length equals 13 residues. Deletions cut 3 bases from V and 4 bases from J, with 8 bases between. Germline CDR1 and CDR2: LNHDA and SQIVND (reference sequence). The chain's CDR3 is CASSILWADTQYF. The CDR3 coding sequence is TGTGCCAGTAGTATTCTGTGGGCAGATACGCAGTATTTT.

This clone is medium-sized in the sample. The rearrangement joins TRBV6-1 to TRBJ2-5; tentatively, D is TRBD1 (6 bases). The V end lost 1 base, the J end lost 1 base, and 10 bases lay between the germline ends. The CDR3 runs 15 residues. Germline CDR1 reads MNHNS; CDR2 reads SASEGT. The CDR3 nucleotides read TGTGCCAGCAGTGAAGTCCTAGGGGGCCAAGAGACCCAGTACTTC. It yields the protein CASSEVLGGQETQYF.

The chain has TRBV7-8 and TRBJ1-6; maybe TRBD1 (6 bases). Deletions cut 6 bases from V and 3 bases from J, with 9 bases between. Germline CDR1 SGHVS, CDR2 FQNEAQ. This CDR3 is 14 amino acids long. CDR3 residues: CASRQGNYNSPLHF. DNA of the CDR3: TGTGCCAGCAGACAGGGCAACTATAATTCACCCCTCCACTTT.

In this sample, this clone turned up once. V gene TRBV27 combines with J gene TRBJ2-7; TRBD2 matches at 8 bases. Germline V gene lookup returns CDR1 MNHEY and CDR2 SMNVEV (reference sequence). CDR3 length: 16 amino acids. Unmatched junction bases numbered 8, after V lost 2 bases and J lost 2 bases. The CDR3 nucleotides are TGTGCCAGCAGTTTAGCCGGGGGGGCCCTGACCTACGAGCAGTACTTC. This codes for CASSLAGGALTYEQYF.

A remark on this clone: The sample contains more than one DNA sequence encoding this CDR3. The genes are TRBV6-5 and TRBJ2-2; unclear D gene. The CDR3 contains 13 residues. Trimming took 9 bases from V and 4 from J, leaving 12 bases between them. Germline CDR1 and CDR2: MNHEY and SVGAGI. The CDR3 spells CASRAGGTGELFF. The CDR3 DNA reads TGTGCCAGTCGGGCAGGCGGCACCGGGGAGCTGTTTTTT.

The CDR3 coding sequence is TGTGCCAGTAGCGCCCAAAACGAAAAACTGTTTTTT. Amino acid sequence: CASSAQNEKLFF. V is TRBV19 and J is TRBJ1-4; D is uncertain. CDR3 size: 12 residues. V was cut by 6 bases and J by 8 bases, with 10 bases left in between. Germline values: CDR1 LNHDA, CDR2 SQIVND (reference sequence).

V is TRBV6-2 or TRBV6-3 and J is TRBJ2-6, with 7 bases identical to TRBD2. Germline V lookup: CDR1 MNHEY, CDR2 SVGEGT. The CDR3 consists of 17 residues. The trim removed 2 bases at V and 0 bases at J, leaving 4 bases unmatched. CDR3 bases: TGTGCCAGCAGTTACGGCGGGGGAGTCTCTGGGGCCAACGTCCTGACTTTC. Translated: CASSYGGGVSGANVLTF.

The rearrangement links TRBV11-3 to TRBJ1-1, with D possibly matching TRBD1 (5 bases). The germline gives CDR1 SGHNT, CDR2 YENEEA. Trimming took off 4 bases at V and 6 bases at J, with 21 bases between the two ends. The CDR3 loop spans 16 amino acids. CDR3: CASSSITRDRSAEAFF. The CDR3 DNA reads TGTGCCAGCAGCTCGATAACTCGGGACCGGAGCGCTGAAGCTTTCTTT. Full variable domain (rest looked up from reference TRBV11-3 and TRBJ1-1): EAGVVQSPRYKIIEKKQPVAFWCNPISGHNTLYWYLQNLGQGPELLIRYENEEAVDDSQLPKDRFSAERLKGVDSTLKIQPAELGDSAVYLCASSSITRDRSAEAFFGQGTRLTVV.